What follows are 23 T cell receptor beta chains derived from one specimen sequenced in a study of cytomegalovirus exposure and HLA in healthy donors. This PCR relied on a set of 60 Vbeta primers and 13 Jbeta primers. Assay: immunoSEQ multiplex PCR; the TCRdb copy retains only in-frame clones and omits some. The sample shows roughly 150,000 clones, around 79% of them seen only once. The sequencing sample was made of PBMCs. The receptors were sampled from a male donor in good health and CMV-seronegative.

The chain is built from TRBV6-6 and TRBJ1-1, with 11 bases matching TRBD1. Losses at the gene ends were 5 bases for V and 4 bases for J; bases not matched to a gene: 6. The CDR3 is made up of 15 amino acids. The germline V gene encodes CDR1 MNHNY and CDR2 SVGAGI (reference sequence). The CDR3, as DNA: TGTGCCAGCAGTCCGCCCGGGACAGGGGGCACTGAAGCTTTCTTT. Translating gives CASSPPGTGGTEAFF.

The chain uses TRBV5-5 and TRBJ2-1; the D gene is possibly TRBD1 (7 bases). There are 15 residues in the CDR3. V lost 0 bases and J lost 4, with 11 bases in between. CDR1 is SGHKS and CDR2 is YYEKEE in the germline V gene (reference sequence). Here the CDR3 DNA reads TGTGCCAGCAGCTTGGTGACAGGGACTTACAATGAGCAGTTCTTC. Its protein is CASSLVTGTYNEQFF.

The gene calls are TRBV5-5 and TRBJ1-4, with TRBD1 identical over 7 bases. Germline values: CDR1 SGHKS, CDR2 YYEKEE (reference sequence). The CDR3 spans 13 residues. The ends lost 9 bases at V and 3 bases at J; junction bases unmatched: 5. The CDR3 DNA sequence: TGTGCCACGTCCGGGACAGCTAATGAAAAACTGTTTTTT. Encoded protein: CATSGTANEKLFF.

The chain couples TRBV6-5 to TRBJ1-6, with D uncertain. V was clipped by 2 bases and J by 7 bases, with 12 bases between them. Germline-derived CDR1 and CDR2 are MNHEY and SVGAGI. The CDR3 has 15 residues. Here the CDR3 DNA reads TGTGCCAGCAGTTACACCCCAACGGGGAATTCACCCCTCCACTTT. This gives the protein CASSYTPTGNSPLHF.

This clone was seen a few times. The DNA of the CDR3 is TGTGCCAGCAGCCCCTCCCGAGGGCGGAACACCGGGGAGCTGTTTTTT. This sequence encodes CASSPSRGRNTGELFF. V is TRBV7-3 and J is TRBJ2-2, with a possible D match to TRBD2 (5 bases). CDR3 size: 16 residues. Germline-derived CDR1 and CDR2 are SGHTA and FQGTGA. The V gene lost 5 bases and the J gene lost 1 base, with 14 bases spanning the gap.

The CDR3 protein is CASSHPRGETQYF. Written as DNA, the CDR3 is TGTGCCAGTAGCCACCCCAGGGGGGAGACCCAGTACTTC. This chain joins TRBV19 and TRBJ2-5, with 7 bases identical to TRBD1. V shed 6 bases and J 5 bases; nucleotides not matched to a gene: 6. In germline, CDR1 is LNHDA, CDR2 SQIVND (reference sequence). The CDR3 consists of 13 residues. Drawing the rest from reference TRBV19 and TRBJ2-5, the complete variable domain is DGGITQSPKYLFRKEGQNVTLSCEQNLNHDAMYWYRQDPGQGLRLIYYSQIVNDFQKGDIAEGYSVSREKKESFPLTVTSAQKNPTAFYLCASSHPRGETQYFGPGTRLLVL.

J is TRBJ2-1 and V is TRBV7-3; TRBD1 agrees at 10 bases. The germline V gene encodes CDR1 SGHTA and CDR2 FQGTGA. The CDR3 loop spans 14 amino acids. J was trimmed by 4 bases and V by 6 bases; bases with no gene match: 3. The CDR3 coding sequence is TGTGCCAGCAGTCCGGGACAGGGGTACAATGAGCAGTTCTTC. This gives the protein CASSPGQGYNEQFF.

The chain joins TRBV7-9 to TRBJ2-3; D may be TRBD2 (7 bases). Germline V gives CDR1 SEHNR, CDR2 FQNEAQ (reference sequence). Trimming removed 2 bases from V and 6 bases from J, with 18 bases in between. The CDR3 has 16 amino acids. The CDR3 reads CASSLLAGAGVDTQYF. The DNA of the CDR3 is TGTGCCAGCAGCTTATTGGCGGGGGCCGGAGTTGATACGCAGTATTTT.

The CDR3 DNA reads TGTGCCACCTCGGGACTAGCGGGAGGAGGGGAGACCCAGTACTTC. Its protein is CATSGLAGGGETQYF. The rearrangement links TRBV6-5 to TRBJ2-5; 15 bases are shared with TRBD2. The junction had 8 bases not matched to a gene; V was cut back by 10 bases and J by 5 bases. The CDR3 totals 15 residues. Germline V lookup: CDR1 MNHEY, CDR2 SVGAGI.

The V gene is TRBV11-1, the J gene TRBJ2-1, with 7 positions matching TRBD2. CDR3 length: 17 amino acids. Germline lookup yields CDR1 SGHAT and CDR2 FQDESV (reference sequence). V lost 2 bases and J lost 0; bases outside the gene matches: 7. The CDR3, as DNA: TGTGCCAGCAGCTTAACTCTGCGGGGGTACTCCTACAATGAGCAGTTCTTC. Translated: CASSLTLRGYSYNEQFF.

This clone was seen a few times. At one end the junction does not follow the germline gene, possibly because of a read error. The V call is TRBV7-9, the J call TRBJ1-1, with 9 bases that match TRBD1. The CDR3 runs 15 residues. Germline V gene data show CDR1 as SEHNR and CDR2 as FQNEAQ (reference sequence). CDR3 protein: CSSSSRQGVNTEAFF. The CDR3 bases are TGTTCCAGCAGTTCCAGACAGGGGGTGAACACTGAAGCTTTCTTT.

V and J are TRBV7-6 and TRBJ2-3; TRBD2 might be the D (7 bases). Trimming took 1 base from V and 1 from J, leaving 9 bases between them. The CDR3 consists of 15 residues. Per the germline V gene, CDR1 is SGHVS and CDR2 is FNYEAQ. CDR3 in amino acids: CASSLVGGGTDTQYF. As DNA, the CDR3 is TGTGCCAGCAGCTTAGTAGGGGGGGGCACAGATACGCAGTATTTT. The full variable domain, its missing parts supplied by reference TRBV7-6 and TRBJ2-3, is GAGVSQSPRYKVTKRGQDVALRCDPISGHVSLYWYRQALGQGPEFLTYFNYEAQQDKSGLPNDRFSAERPEGSISTLTIQRTEQRDSAMYRCASSLVGGGTDTQYFGPGTRLTVL.

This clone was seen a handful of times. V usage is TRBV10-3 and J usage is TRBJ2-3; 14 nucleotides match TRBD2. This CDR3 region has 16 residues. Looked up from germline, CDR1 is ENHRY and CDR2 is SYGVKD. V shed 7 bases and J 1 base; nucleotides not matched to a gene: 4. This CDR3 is CAIKPGLAGGTDTQYF. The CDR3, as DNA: TGTGCCATCAAACCGGGACTAGCGGGGGGCACAGATACGCAGTATTTT.

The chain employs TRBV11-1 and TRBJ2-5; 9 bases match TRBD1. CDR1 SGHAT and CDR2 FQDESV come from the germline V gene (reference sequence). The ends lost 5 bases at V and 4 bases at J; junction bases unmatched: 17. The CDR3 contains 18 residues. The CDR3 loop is CASSRDITRDRAPETQYF. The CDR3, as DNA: TGTGCCAGCAGCCGAGACATTACTAGGGACAGGGCTCCAGAGACCCAGTACTTC.

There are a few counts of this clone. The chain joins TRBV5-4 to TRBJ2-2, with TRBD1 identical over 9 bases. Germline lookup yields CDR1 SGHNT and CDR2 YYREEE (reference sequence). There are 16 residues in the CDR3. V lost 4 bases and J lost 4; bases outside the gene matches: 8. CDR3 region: CASSLLGQGFTGELFF. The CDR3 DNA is TGTGCCAGCAGCCTCCTAGGACAGGGGTTCACCGGGGAGCTGTTTTTT.

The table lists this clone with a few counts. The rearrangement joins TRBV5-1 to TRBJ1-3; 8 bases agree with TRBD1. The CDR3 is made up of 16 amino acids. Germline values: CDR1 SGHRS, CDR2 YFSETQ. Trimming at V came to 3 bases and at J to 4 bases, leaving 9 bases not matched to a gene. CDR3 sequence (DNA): TGCGCCAGCAGCTCGGGCGGACAGGGAGCCGGAAACACCATATATTTT. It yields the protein CASSSGGQGAGNTIYF.

The chain's CDR3 is CASSLTEWTGPMGVDTEAFF. In DNA, the CDR3 is TGTGCCAGCAGCTTAACGGAATGGACAGGGCCGATGGGCGTGGACACTGAAGCTTTCTTT. This chain joins TRBV7-3 and TRBJ1-1; 8 nucleotides agree with TRBD1. CDR3 length: 20 amino acids. V was clipped by 0 bases and J by 3 bases; unmatched bases: 18. Germline lookup yields CDR1 SGHTA and CDR2 FQGTGA.

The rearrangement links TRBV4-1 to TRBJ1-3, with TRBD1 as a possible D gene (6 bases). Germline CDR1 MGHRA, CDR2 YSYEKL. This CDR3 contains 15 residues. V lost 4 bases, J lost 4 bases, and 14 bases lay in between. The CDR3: CASSLGWDMGNTIYF. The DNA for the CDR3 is TGCGCCAGCAGCCTCGGATGGGACATGGGAAACACCATATATTTT.

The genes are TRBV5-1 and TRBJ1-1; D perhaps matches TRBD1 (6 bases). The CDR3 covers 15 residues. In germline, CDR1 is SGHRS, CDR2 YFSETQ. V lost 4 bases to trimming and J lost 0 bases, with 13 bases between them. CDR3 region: CASSGRGQMNTEAFF. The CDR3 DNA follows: TGCGCCAGCAGCGGGCGGGGGCAGATGAACACTGAAGCTTTCTTT.

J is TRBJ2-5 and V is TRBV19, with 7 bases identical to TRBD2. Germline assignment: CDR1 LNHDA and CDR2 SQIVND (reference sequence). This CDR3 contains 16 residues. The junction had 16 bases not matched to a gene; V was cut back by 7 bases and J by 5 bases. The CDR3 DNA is TGTGCCAGTATGGGGCCAGGGCGGGGGTCTTTGGAGACCCAGTACTTC. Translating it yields CASMGPGRGSLETQYF.

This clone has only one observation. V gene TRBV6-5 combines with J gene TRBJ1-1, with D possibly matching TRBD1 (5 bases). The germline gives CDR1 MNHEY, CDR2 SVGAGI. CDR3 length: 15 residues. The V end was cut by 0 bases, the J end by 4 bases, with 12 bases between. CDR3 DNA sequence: TGTGCCAGCAGTTACTCTCAGGGCCTGGGCACTGAAGCTTTCTTT. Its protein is CASSYSQGLGTEAFF.

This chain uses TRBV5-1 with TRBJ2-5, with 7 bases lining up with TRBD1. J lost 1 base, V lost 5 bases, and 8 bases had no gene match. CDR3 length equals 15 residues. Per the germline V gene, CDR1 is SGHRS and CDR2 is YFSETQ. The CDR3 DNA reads TGCGCCAGCAGGAACCAAGGACAGGCCCAAGAGACCCAGTACTTC. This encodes CASRNQGQAQETQYF.

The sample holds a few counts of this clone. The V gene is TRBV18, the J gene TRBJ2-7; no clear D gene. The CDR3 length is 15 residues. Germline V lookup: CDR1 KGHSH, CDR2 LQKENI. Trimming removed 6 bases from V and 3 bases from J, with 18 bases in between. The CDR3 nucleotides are TGTGCCAGCTCCTCCGCTCCCTCTACCTACTACGAGCAGTACTTC. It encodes CASSSAPSTYYEQYF.